This paragraph covers one T cell receptor beta chain sequence. The time point is: newly diagnosed GD, antithyroid drugs for less than 3 months. Making the TCR library involved RNA that had been extracted from PBMCs. The CDR3 covers 16 residues. CDR1 and CDR2 from the germline V gene are DFQATT and SNEGSKA (reference sequence). V trimming: 4 bases; J trimming: 5 bases; junction bases outside the gene matches: 14. These data come from a study of regulatory T cells in long-lasting Graves disease. Assembly of TCR beta libraries relied on iRepertoire HTBI primers together with Arm-PCR of CDR3 regions. TCRdb fed the multiplex PCR reads into MiXCR, producing one record per CDR3 protein. The sample has some 450,000 distinct CDR3 sequences; approximately 16% are singletons. In addition, the sample was reused for a study of T cells in Graves' hyperthyroidism and ophthalmopathy. Per that study: It was uncontrolled infection, other autoimmune disease, pregnancy or lactation that excluded patients.

The chain uses TRBV20-1 and TRBJ2-5; 9 bases line up with TRBD2. The starting material was peripheral blood mononuclear cells (PBMCs), obtained at new diagnosis, from a patient treated with antithyroid drugs. The TCR sequence derives from a woman aged 25-40 years with Graves disease. The CDR3 DNA reads TGCAGTGCTACATTACCCGGGACTAGCAGAAGGGAGACCCAGTACTTC. Its translation: CSATLPGTSRRETQYF.